The clone carrying this T cell receptor (beta chain) occurred a few times. There are 14 residues in the CDR3. CDR1 is MNHEY, CDR2 SMNVEV, per germline (reference sequence). The ends were cut back, 8 bases at V and 3 bases at J, with 14 bases in the middle. Unique molecular identifiers were added to individual cDNA molecules. TCRdb re-called the 5' RACE reads through MiXCR, storing one row per CDR3 protein. The repertoire consists of over 95,000 distinct CDR3 sequences, with roughly 17% occurring once and the leading ten covering 1.3%. This entry belongs to a study of early T cells in non-severe SARS-CoV-2 infection. At the level of the study: Sequencing used unsorted whole-blood bulk RNA, so chains lack pairing.

This TCR derives from an adult who was a healthcare worker with PCR-confirmed SARS-CoV-2 infection or an uninfected control (not recorded which). The sequenced sample consisted of whole blood. The chain links TRBV27 to TRBJ2-1, with a possible D match to TRBD2 (5 bases). In nucleotides, the CDR3 is TGTGCCAGCGGGGTGGAGGCCCTCTACAATGAGCAGTTCTTC. This codes for CASGVEALYNEQFF.